This T cell receptor beta chain was observed in a study of cytomegalovirus exposure and HLA in healthy donors. CDR3 length equals 14 residues. Germline-derived CDR1 and CDR2 are SGHAT and FQNNGV. Trimming took 1 base from V and 7 from J, leaving 13 bases between them. PCR involved 60 Vbeta and 13 Jbeta primers. TCRdb keeps only in-frame clones here, not all; method: immunoSEQ multiplex PCR. The sample has fewer than 250,000 clones, roughly 82% seen once. Input material: PBMCs. This sequence originates from a man between 40 and 49 years old in good health and CMV-seropositive. V usage is TRBV11-2 and J usage is TRBJ1-2, with D possibly TRBD1 on 5 matching bases. The CDR3 reads CASSLAGQGLGYTF. CDR3 DNA: TGTGCCAGCAGCTTAGCTGGGCAGGGACTTGGCTACACCTTC.